This is a list of T cell receptor beta chains from one sample in a study of blood T cells in healthy people across ages. TCRdb reprocessed the 5' RACE reads with MiXCR, giving one entry per CDR3 protein. This table holds roughly 680,000 distinct CDR3 sequences, roughly half found once. Material: blood. These receptors were taken from a woman older than 75 in good health. CDR3s include the opening cysteine and the closing phenylalanine or tryptophan. Fields, in order: D gene, clone size, J gene, V gene, CDR3 DNA, CDR3 protein. A D gene is named only where the DNA matches it firmly. Clone size is not always given. Where it is, it says once, few, many or a class for expanded clones.

-	few	TRBJ1-1	TRBV20-1	TGCAGTGCTAGAAACTGGGCAGGGACGAACACTGAAGCTTTCTTT	CSARNWAGTNTEAFF
-	few	TRBJ2-1	TRBV5-1	TGCGCCAGCAGCTTGGTGACCAGCGCGATCTACAATGAGCAGTTCTTC	CASSLVTSAIYNEQFF
TRBD2	-	TRBJ2-7	TRBV4-2	TGTGCCAGCAGCCAATTTTTTAGCGGGAGTGTGTACGAGCAGTACTTC	CASSQFFSGSVYEQYF
-	-	TRBJ1-2	TRBV9	TGTGCCAGCAGCATCAACCGGGACGGGTCTAACTATGGCTACACCTTC	CASSINRDGSNYGYTF
TRBD2	many	TRBJ2-1	TRBV20-1	TGCAGTGCTAGATCCACGACTAGCGGGAGTAAGGATGAGCAGTTCTTC	CSARSTTSGSKDEQFF
TRBD2	many	TRBJ2-1	TRBV20-1	TGCAGTGGCGTGCGGGGGGGAGGGATGTTTGAGCAGTTCTTC	CSGVRGGGMFEQFF
-	once	TRBJ2-5	TRBV4-1	TGCGCCAGCAGCCAACTCCCAAAAAGTAGAGAGACCCAGTACTTC	CASSQLPKSRETQYF
-	-	TRBJ2-5	TRBV28	TGTGCCAGCAGTTCGTTCGGGGCGCGGCGGACCCAGTACTTC	CASSSFGARRTQYF
-	many	TRBJ1-2	TRBV9	TGTGCCAGCAGCCCAGGAGTAGGGGTGGAGTATGGCTACACCTTC	CASSPGVGVEYGYTF
TRBD2	-	TRBJ2-1	TRBV6-6	TGTGCCAGCAGGGCAACTAGCGGGGCATTGAATGAGCAGTTCTTC	CASRATSGALNEQFF
TRBD1	-	TRBJ1-6	TRBV6-5	TGTGCCAGCAAGAGCGGGCAGGGGGTTAATTCACCCCTCCACTTT	CASKSGQGVNSPLHF
TRBD1	-	TRBJ1-3	TRBV7-3	TGTGCCAGCAGCCCTGACAGGGGCCCTGGAAACACCATATATTTT	CASSPDRGPGNTIYF
-	many	TRBJ2-4	TRBV7-9	TGTGCCAGCAGCGCAGAATATCTAGCCAAAAACATTCAGTACTTC	CASSAEYLAKNIQYF
TRBD1	-	TRBJ1-5	TRBV6-5	TGTGCCAGCCGACAGGGGATTAATAGCAATCAGCCCCAGCATTTT	CASRQGINSNQPQHF
-	once	TRBJ2-7	TRBV24-1	TGTGCCACCAGTGAGAGCAGGGAAAAGGTCACCTACTCCTACGAGCAGTACTTC	CATSESREKVTYSYEQYF
-	-	TRBJ1-6	TRBV12-3/TRBV12-4	TGTGCCAGCAGGAGGGGGTTTTCGCATTCACCCCTCCACTTT	CASRRGFSHSPLHF
TRBD1	once	TRBJ2-3	TRBV29-1	TGCAGCGTTGACCTTCCGGGACAGGGATTGGCAGATACGCAGTATTTT	CSVDLPGQGLADTQYF
-	few	TRBJ2-3	TRBV2	TGTGCCAGCAGTTCCTACATCTCCAACCGTGACGATACGCAGTATTTT	CASSSYISNRDDTQYF
TRBD1	-	TRBJ1-5	TRBV6-5	TGTGTCAGCAGAAGAAACCAGGGGGAAGGTCAGCCCCGGCATTTT	CVSRRNQGEGQPRHF
TRBD2	-	TRBJ2-1	TRBV5-1	TGCGCCAGCAGCCCTGGCCCCAGCGGGGGCTACAATGAGCAGTTCTTC	CASSPGPSGGYNEQFF
-	many	TRBJ2-1	TRBV10-3	TGTGCCATCAGTCCGGGAGTCGGGTCGGGTGAGCAGTTCTTC	CAISPGVGSGEQFF
TRBD2	few	TRBJ2-7	TRBV6-1	TGTGCCAGCATCAAGCGGGAGTACGAGCAGTACTTC	CASIKREYEQYF
TRBD1	-	TRBJ2-1	TRBV3-1	TGTGCCAGCAGCAGACAGGGGGGCGGGAATGAGCAGTTCTTC	CASSRQGGGNEQFF
-	few	TRBJ1-5	TRBV5-1	TGCGCCAGCAGATTAAGCGACGGAAGCAATCAGCCCCAGCATTTT	CASRLSDGSNQPQHF
-	many	TRBJ2-1	TRBV20-1	TGCAGTGCTAAACTCCTAGTTGGGAACAATGAGCAGTTCTTC	CSAKLLVGNNEQFF
TRBD1	few	TRBJ1-4	TRBV7-9	TGTGCCAGCAGCACCCGACAGGGCCCACGTGAAAAACTGTTTTTT	CASSTRQGPREKLFF
TRBD2	-	TRBJ2-1	TRBV3-1	TGTGCCAGCAGCCAAGCTATACTAGCGGACCTCTCCTACAATGAGCAGTTCTTC	CASSQAILADLSYNEQFF
TRBD1	many	TRBJ2-7	TRBV29-1	TGCAGCGTCTCGCCGGGACAGGGATCTTCCTACGAGCAGTACTTC	CSVSPGQGSSYEQYF
-	-	TRBJ2-7	TRBV7-9	TGTGCCAGCAGCTTGCTAGGGGCGGAATACTCCTACGAGCAGTACTTC	CASSLLGAEYSYEQYF
-	few	TRBJ1-4	TRBV3-1	TGTGCCAGCAGCCATGGGGGAGATGAAAAACTGTTTTTT	CASSHGGDEKLFF
-	-	TRBJ2-7	TRBV27	TGTGCCAGCAGTTTCGGTGCGGGCATCTCCTACGAGCAGTACTTC	CASSFGAGISYEQYF
-	-	TRBJ2-5	TRBV11-3	TGTACCAGCAGCCTCCGGGACGGACGGCAGGAGACCCAGTACTTC	CTSSLRDGRQETQYF
-	-	TRBJ2-1	TRBV5-1	TGCGCCAGCAGCCTCAGGCCTAGCTCCTACAATGAGCAGTTCTTC	CASSLRPSSYNEQFF
TRBD1	-	TRBJ1-2	TRBV25-1	TGTGCCAGCAGTGAACCAGGGACAGGTGACTATGGCTACACCTTC	CASSEPGTGDYGYTF
TRBD1	few	TRBJ1-5	TRBV27	TGTGCCAGCAGCCGGGGACAGCACAATCAGCCCCAGCATTTT	CASSRGQHNQPQHF
-	-	TRBJ2-7	TRBV28	TGTGCCAGCAATTTTTTAGGACAGAGCTCCTACAATGAGCAGTACTTC	CASNFLGQSSYNEQYF
TRBD1	-	TRBJ2-3	TRBV29-1	TGCAGCGCTTCACAGGGGGCAGGTTCGGCAGATACGCAGTATTTT	CSASQGAGSADTQYF